These 14 T cell receptor beta chains were all obtained from the same sample, sequenced in a study of shared clonotypes between healthy human individuals. Positively selected for CCR7, the CD45RO-negative cells used as naive CD8 cells excluded terminally differentiated effector memory CD45RA+ cells. Data came from immunoSEQ multiplex PCR; TCRdb stores just in-frame clones and leaves some out. The table includes about 2 million clones, just under 95% detected once. The source material was naive CD8+ T cells sorted from blood. All receptors derive from a man between 18 and 29 years old in good health.

V and J are TRBV27 and TRBJ1-1; weak D call: TRBD1 (6 bases). V was clipped by 6 bases and J by 4 bases, with 15 bases between them. Germline-derived CDR1 and CDR2 are MNHEY and SMNVEV (reference sequence). This CDR3 spans 14 amino acids. The CDR3 coding sequence is TGTGCCAGCAGCCCAGGGGTTGGTTCCACTGAAGCTTTCTTT. It codes for CASSPGVGSTEAFF.

The chain combines TRBV2 with TRBJ2-7, with a weak D call TRBD1 (6 bases). V was cut by 7 bases and J by 2 bases, with 15 bases left in between. The germline V gene encodes CDR1 SNHLY and CDR2 FYNNEI. The CDR3 has 14 amino acids. The DNA of the CDR3 is TGTGCCAGCACCCCGATAAGGGGGACCTACGAGCAGTACTTC. It codes for CASTPIRGTYEQYF. The variable domain in full, with the rest retrieved from reference TRBV2 and TRBJ2-7, is EPEVTQTPSHQVTQMGQEVILRCVPISNHLYFYWYRQILGQKVEFLVSFYNNEISEKSEIFDDQFSVERPDGSNFTLKIRSTKLEDSAMYFCASTPIRGTYEQYFGPGTRLTVT.

CDR3 sequence reads: CASSEWEQPNQPQHF. The CDR3 nucleotides are TGTGCCAGCAGTGAATGGGAACAGCCTAATCAGCCCCAGCATTTT. The chain has TRBV2 and TRBJ1-5; D unresolved. In germline, CDR1 is SNHLY, CDR2 FYNNEI. V gave up 2 bases and J gave up 4 bases, with 12 bases separating them. The CDR3 has 15 residues.

On this clone: The sample holds other DNA sequences that translate to the same CDR3. The CDR3 region has the DNA TGTGCCAGCAGTTTAAAGGGAGGCGGCTCCTACGAGCAGTACTTC. Residues: CASSLKGGGSYEQYF. The gene calls are TRBV27 and TRBJ2-7, with a possible D match to TRBD2 (6 bases). V was trimmed by 2 bases and J by 0 bases, leaving 11 bases between them. This CDR3 region has 15 residues. Germline V gives CDR1 MNHEY, CDR2 SMNVEV (reference sequence).

In this sample, this clone turned up once. The chain couples TRBV30 to TRBJ2-7, with 9 bases lining up with TRBD1. Germline values: CDR1 GTSNPN, CDR2 SVGIG (reference sequence). Trimming removed 7 bases from V and 1 base from J; junction bases left unmatched: 5. This CDR3 spans 13 amino acids. The DNA for the CDR3 is TGTGCCTATGACAGGGGGATTTCCTACGAGCAGTACTTC. It is translated as CAYDRGISYEQYF. Looking up the rest from reference TRBV30 and TRBJ2-7 gives the full variable domain: SQTIHQWPATLVQPVGSPLSLECTVEGTSNPNLYWYRQAAGRGLQLLFYSVGIGQISSEVPQNLSASRPQDRQFILSSKKLLLSDSGFYLCAYDRGISYEQYFGPGTRLTVT.

About this clone: A much larger clone lies a single base off, so this may be a read error. Other DNA variants within this sample encode the same CDR3. The chain has TRBV5-6 and TRBJ1-1; the D is unclear. The CDR3 totals 11 residues. The V end lost 2 bases, the J end lost 4 bases, and 3 bases lay between the germline ends. CDR1 is SGHDT, CDR2 YYEEEE, per germline. The CDR3: CASSFGTEAFF. As DNA, the CDR3 is TGTGCCAGCAGCTTTGGCACTGAAGCTTTCTTT.

The CDR3 DNA is TGTGCCAGCAGCGCCGGAGGGGGCGCAAAGAACACTGAAGCTTTCTTT. Its translation is CASSAGGGAKNTEAFF. The chain recombines TRBV5-4 with TRBJ1-1, with 7 nucleotides matching TRBD1. This CDR3 is 16 amino acids long. The germline V gene encodes CDR1 SGHNT and CDR2 YYREEE (reference sequence). J gave up 1 base and V 4 bases, and 10 bases lay outside the gene matches.

The V and J genes are TRBV19 and TRBJ2-7; possible D gene TRBD1, 5 bases. The CDR3 is made up of 17 amino acids. Trimming removed 0 bases at V and 1 base at J, with 16 bases between. From germline, CDR1 is LNHDA and CDR2 SQIVND (reference sequence). The CDR3 loop is CASSIDREGFQSYEQYF. The CDR3 nucleotides read TGTGCCAGTAGTATAGACAGGGAAGGGTTTCAATCCTACGAGCAGTACTTC.

This clone was observed a handful of times. Other DNA sequences in the sample encode the same CDR3. This chain links TRBV10-1 with TRBJ2-7; D unresolved. V was clipped by 3 bases and J by 5 bases, with 5 bases between them. Germline V gene lookup returns CDR1 WNHNN and CDR2 SYGVQD (reference sequence). The CDR3 has 11 residues. CDR3 nucleotides: TGCGCCAGCAGTGACCGGGACGAGCAGTACTTC. Amino acids: CASSDRDEQYF.

Concerning this clone: Other nucleotide sequences in the sample specify the same CDR3. The chain has TRBV7-3 and TRBJ2-2; no reliable D call. The V and J ends lost 3 bases and 1 base respectively, with 6 bases between them. The CDR3 runs to 14 residues. Germline assignment: CDR1 SGHTA and CDR2 FQGTGA. The CDR3 spells CASSFSGNTGELFF. Here the CDR3 DNA reads TGTGCCAGCAGCTTTTCTGGGAACACCGGGGAGCTGTTTTTT.

The chain is built from TRBV21-1 and TRBJ2-7. TRBV21-1 is listed as a pseudogene. This CDR3 is 15 amino acids long. CDR3: CASSKGYGVNYEQYF. The CDR3 bases are TGTGCCAGCAGCAAGGGGTATGGGGTAAACTACGAGCAGTACTTC.

The chain has TRBV20-1 and TRBJ1-5; no clear D gene. Trimming pared 3 bases from V and 11 bases from J, leaving 11 bases between. The CDR3 totals 11 residues. CDR1 is DFQATT and CDR2 is SNEGSKA in the germline V gene (reference sequence). For the CDR3, the DNA is TGCAGTGCTAGTAATTGGTCCGCCCAGCATTTT. Translating gives CSASNWSAQHF.

The genes are TRBV11-2 and TRBJ2-5, with D unclear. V lost 2 bases to trimming and J lost 0 bases, with 16 bases between them. This CDR3 has 17 amino acids. CDR1 and CDR2 (germline): SGHAT, FQNNGV. The CDR3 sequence is CASSLKGAPLYQETQYF. In DNA form, the CDR3 reads TGTGCCAGCAGCTTAAAGGGCGCGCCCCTTTACCAAGAGACCCAGTACTTC.

Comments on this clone: Other DNA sequences in this sample translate to the same CDR3. The chain employs TRBV9 and TRBJ2-1; D may correspond to TRBD1 or TRBD2 (5 bases each). CDR1 is SGDLS and CDR2 is YYNGEE in the germline V gene. V lost 4 bases and J lost 8, with 10 bases in between. The CDR3 runs 12 residues. The CDR3 loop reads CASSPRGYEQFF. As DNA, the CDR3 is TGTGCCAGCAGCCCCCGGGGCTATGAGCAGTTCTTC.